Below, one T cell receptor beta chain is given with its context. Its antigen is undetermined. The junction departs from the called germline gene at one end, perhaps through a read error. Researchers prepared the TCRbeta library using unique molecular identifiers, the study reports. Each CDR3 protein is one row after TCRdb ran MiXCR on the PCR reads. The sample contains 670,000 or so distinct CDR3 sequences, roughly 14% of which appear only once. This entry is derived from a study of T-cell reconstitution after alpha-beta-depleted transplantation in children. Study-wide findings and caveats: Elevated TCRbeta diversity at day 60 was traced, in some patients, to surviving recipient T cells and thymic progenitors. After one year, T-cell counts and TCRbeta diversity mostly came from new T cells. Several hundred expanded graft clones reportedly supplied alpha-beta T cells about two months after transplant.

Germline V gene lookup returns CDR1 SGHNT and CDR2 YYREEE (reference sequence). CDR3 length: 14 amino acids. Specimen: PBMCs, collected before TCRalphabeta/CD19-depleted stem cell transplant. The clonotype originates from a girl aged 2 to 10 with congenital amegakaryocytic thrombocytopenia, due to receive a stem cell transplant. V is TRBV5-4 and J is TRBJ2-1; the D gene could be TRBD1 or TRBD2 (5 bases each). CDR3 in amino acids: CAISLGVPYNEQFF. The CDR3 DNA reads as TGTGCCATCAGCTTGGGGGTCCCCTACAATGAGCAGTTCTTC.